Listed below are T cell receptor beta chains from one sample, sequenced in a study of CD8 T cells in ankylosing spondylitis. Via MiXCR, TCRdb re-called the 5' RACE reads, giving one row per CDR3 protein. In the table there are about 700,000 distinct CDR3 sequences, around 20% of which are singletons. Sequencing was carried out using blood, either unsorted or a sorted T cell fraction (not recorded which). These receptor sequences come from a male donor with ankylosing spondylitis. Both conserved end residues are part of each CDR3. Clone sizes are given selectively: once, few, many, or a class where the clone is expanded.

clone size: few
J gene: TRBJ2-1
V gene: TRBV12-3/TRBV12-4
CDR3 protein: CASSWAGINNEQFF

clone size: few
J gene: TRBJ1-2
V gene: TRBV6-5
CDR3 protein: CASSYSEFYGYTF

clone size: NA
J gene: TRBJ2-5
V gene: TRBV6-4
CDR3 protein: CASSAGTVKETQYF

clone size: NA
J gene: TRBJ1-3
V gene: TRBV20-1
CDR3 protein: CSARNPLVGNTIYF

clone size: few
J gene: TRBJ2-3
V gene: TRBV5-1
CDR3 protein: CASSLTEGSTDTQYF

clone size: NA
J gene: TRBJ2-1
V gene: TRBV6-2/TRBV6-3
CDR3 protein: CASSPMGGTSGKNEQFF

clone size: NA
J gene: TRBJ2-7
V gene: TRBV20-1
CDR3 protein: CSATAPAVSSYEQYF

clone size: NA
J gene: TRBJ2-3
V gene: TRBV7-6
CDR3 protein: CASGGLSGDTQYF

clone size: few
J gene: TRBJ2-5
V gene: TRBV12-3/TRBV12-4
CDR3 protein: CASSLRRSPFGTQYF

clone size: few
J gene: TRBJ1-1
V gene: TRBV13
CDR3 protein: CASSTPGQGVSEAFF

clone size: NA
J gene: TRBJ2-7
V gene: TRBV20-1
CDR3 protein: CSAIRQGRNEQYF

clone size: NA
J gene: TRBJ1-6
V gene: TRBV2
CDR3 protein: CASSEQGPSSYNSPLHF

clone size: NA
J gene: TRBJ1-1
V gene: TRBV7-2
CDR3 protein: CASSEQGSGDTEAFF

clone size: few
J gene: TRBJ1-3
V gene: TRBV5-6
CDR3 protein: CASSTQQGLPGNTIYF

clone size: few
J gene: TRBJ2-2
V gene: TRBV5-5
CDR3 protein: CASSLGIAGGPGELFF

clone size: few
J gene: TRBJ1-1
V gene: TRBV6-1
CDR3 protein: CASTATGHMNTEAFF

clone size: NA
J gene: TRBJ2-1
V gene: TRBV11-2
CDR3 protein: CASSLEPTVNPYNEQFF

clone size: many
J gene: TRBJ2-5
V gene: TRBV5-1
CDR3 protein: CASSRTGDNQETQYF

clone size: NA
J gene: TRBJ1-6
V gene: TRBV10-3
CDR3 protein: CAISDGVNSPLHF

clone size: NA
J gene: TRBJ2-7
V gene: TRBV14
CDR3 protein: CASSRRTGEGYEQYF

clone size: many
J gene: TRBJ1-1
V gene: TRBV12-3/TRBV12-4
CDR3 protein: CASSLWSGRGTRNTEAFF

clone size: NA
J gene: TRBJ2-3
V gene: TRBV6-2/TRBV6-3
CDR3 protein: CASSYAPGTDTQYF

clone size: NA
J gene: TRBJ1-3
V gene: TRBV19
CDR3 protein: CASSIGGTVSGNTIYF

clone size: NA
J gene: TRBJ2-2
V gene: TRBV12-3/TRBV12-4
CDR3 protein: CASIGTEVAGELFF

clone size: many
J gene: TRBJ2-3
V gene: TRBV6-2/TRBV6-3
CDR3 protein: CASSNGRRGGSTDTQYF

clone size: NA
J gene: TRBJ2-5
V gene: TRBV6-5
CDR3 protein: CASSYSLYEETQYF

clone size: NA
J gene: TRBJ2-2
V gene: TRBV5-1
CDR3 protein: CASSLEAGRGGELFF

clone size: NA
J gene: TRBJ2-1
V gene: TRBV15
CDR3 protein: CATSREDGGSSYNEQFF

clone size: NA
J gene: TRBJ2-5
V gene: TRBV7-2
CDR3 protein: CASSYRDLLQETQYF